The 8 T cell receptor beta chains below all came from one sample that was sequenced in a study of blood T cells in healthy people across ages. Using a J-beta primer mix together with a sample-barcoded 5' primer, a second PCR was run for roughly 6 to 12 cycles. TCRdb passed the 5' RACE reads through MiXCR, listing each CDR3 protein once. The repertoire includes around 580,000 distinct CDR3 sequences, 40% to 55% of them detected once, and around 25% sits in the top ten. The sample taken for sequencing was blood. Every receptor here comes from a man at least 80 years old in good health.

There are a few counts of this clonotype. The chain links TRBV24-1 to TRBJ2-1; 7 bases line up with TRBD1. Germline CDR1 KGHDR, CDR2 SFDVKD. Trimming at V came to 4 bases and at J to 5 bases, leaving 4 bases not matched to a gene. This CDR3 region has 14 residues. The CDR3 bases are TGTGCCACCAGTGAGCCGGGACAGCACAATGAGCAGTTCTTC. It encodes CATSEPGQHNEQFF.

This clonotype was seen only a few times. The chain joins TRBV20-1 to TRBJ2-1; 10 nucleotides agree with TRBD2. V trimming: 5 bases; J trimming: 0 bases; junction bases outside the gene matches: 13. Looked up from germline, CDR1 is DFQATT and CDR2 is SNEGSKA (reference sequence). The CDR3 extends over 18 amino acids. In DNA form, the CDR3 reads TGCAGTGCTCCTCCGGCGGCTAGCGGGAGTAGCTCCTACAATGAGCAGTTCTTC. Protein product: CSAPPAASGSSSYNEQFF.

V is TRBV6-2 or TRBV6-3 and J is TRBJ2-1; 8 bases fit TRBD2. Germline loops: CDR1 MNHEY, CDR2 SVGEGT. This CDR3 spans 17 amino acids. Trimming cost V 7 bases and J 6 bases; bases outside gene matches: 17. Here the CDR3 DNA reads TGTGCCAGCAAGTTCTTTGGTAGGGGACTAGACCGCAATGAGCAGTTCTTC. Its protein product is CASKFFGRGLDRNEQFF.

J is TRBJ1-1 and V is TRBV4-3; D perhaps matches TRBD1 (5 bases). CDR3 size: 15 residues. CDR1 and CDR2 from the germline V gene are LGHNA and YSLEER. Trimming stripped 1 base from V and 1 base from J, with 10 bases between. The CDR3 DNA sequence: TGCGCCAGCAGCCAAGGGGTCGGACAGAACACTGAAGCTTTCTTT. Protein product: CASSQGVGQNTEAFF.

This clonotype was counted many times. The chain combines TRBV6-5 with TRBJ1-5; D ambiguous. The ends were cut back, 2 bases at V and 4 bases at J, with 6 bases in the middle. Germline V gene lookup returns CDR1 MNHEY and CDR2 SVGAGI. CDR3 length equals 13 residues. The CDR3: CASSYAGNQPQHF. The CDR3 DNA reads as TGTGCCAGCAGTTACGCGGGGAATCAGCCCCAGCATTTT.

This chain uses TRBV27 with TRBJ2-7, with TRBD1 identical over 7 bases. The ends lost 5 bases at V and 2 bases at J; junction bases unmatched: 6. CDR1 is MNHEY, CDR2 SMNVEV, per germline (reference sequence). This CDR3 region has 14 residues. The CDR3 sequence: CASSPTGQPYEQYF. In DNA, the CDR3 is TGTGCCAGCAGTCCGACGGGACAGCCCTACGAGCAGTACTTC.

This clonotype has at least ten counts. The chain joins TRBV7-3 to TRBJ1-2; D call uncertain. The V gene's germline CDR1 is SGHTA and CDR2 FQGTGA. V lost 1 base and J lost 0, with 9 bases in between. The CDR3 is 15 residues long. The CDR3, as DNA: TGTGCCAGCAGCTTAAAACCGGGAACTAACTATGGCTACACCTTC. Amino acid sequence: CASSLKPGTNYGYTF.

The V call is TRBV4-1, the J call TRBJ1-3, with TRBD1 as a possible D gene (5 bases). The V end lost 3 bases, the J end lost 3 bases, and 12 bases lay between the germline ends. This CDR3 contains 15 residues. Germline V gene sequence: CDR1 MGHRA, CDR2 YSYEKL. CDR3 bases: TGCGCCAGCAGCCAGGAAGGGACCCGTGGAAACACCATATATTTT. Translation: CASSQEGTRGNTIYF.